The 30 T cell receptor beta chains below come from one sample, sequenced in a study of T cell changes during pregnancy in multiple sclerosis. Only in-frame clones appear in the TCRdb table, and some are missing; sequencing was by immunoSEQ multiplex PCR. The profile shows tens of thousands of clones, approximately 94% of them singletons. Sequenced here: CD4+ T cells from peripheral blood mononuclear cells, sampled before pregnancy. The receptors were sampled from a female donor with multiple sclerosis, enrolled in a pregnancy study.

The chain has TRBV19 and TRBJ1-2; D uncertain. The V and J ends lost 3 bases and 8 bases respectively, with 7 bases between them. Germline V gene sequence: CDR1 LNHDA, CDR2 SQIVND (reference sequence). The CDR3 spans 11 residues. CDR3 sequence: CASSIGRGYTF. The CDR3 bases are TGTGCCAGTAGTATCGGTCGAGGCTACACCTTC.

This clone has a single count. The chain has TRBV11-1 and TRBJ2-7; TRBD1 agrees at 9 bases. J gave up 3 bases and V 3 bases, and 3 bases lay outside the gene matches. Germline CDR1 reads SGHAT; CDR2 reads FQDESV (reference sequence). The CDR3 extends over 14 amino acids. The CDR3 coding sequence is TGTGCCAGCAGCTTGGGGGACAGGGTCTACGAGCAGTACTTC. Translated, it gives CASSLGDRVYEQYF.

The rearrangement uses TRBV2 and TRBJ1-3, with a tentative D call TRBD1 (6 bases). Trimming took 6 bases from V and 0 from J, leaving 15 bases between them. Germline V gene sequence: CDR1 SNHLY, CDR2 FYNNEI. The CDR3 has 16 residues. CDR3: CASRLQGASSGNTIYF. DNA of the CDR3: TGTGCCAGCAGGCTACAGGGCGCAAGCTCTGGAAACACCATATATTTT.

V usage is TRBV6-5 and J usage is TRBJ1-3; D is possibly TRBD1 (6 bases). V was clipped by 4 bases and J by 2 bases, with 12 bases between them. The CDR3 loop spans 15 amino acids. Per the germline V gene, CDR1 is MNHEY and CDR2 is SVGAGI. CDR3 residues: CASSSRTGTGNTIYF. DNA for the CDR3: TGTGCCAGCAGTTCCCGTACAGGGACTGGAAACACCATATATTTT.

The chain has TRBV6-5 and TRBJ1-1, with a tentative D call TRBD1 (6 bases). With 6 bases removed from V and 0 bases from J, the gap between germline ends came to 11 bases. Germline-derived CDR1 and CDR2 are MNHEY and SVGAGI. The CDR3 sequence is 14 residues long. The CDR3 sequence: CASSRTGLNTEAFF. CDR3 in DNA: TGTGCCAGCAGCCGTACAGGGCTGAACACTGAAGCTTTCTTT.

The rearrangement links TRBV30 to TRBJ1-3, with 7 bases lining up with TRBD1. Germline V lookup: CDR1 GTSNPN, CDR2 SVGIG (reference sequence). The CDR3 covers 15 residues. J lost 8 bases, V lost 3 bases, and 13 bases had no gene match. CDR3 bases: TGTGCCTGGAGCCGCTTCCGGGACAGTATCCACACCATATATTTT. Its protein product is CAWSRFRDSIHTIYF.

This chain links TRBV6-1 with TRBJ2-2; D may be TRBD1 (6 bases). CDR1 MNHNS and CDR2 SASEGT come from the germline V gene. The CDR3 has 13 amino acids. Trimming cost V 6 bases and J 6 bases, with 11 bases left between them. CDR3 in amino acids: CASSLQGSGELFF. Here the CDR3 DNA reads TGTGCCAGCAGCCTCCAGGGGTCCGGGGAGCTGTTTTTT.

This CDR3 is CASSLGQGNRAFF. In DNA, the CDR3 is TGTGCCAGCAGCTTAGGGCAGGGGAATAGAGCTTTCTTT. This chain joins TRBV11-2 and TRBJ1-1; tentative D call: TRBD1 (6 bases). Looked up from germline, CDR1 is SGHAT and CDR2 is FQNNGV. The CDR3 consists of 13 residues. V was clipped by 1 base and J by 10 bases, with 13 bases between them.

V usage is TRBV5-1 and J usage is TRBJ2-5; D unresolved. The CDR3 is 14 residues long. V was shortened by 4 bases and J by 7 bases, with 17 bases between the two germline ends. Per germline, CDR1 SGHRS and CDR2 YFSETQ. CDR3 nucleotides: TGCGCCAGCAGCCCGACCGCGGCAGAAGGGACCCAGTACTTC. It is translated as CASSPTAAEGTQYF.

CDR3 DNA: TGTGCCAGCAGCTCAACAGGGGGCGCGGGTGGGGAAAAACTGTTTTTT. Translating it yields CASSSTGGAGGEKLFF. This sequence joins TRBV28 and TRBJ1-4; 9 positions match TRBD1. Looked up from germline, CDR1 is MDHEN and CDR2 is SYDVKM. The CDR3 runs to 16 residues. The J segment lost 8 bases and the V segment lost 6 bases, leaving 13 bases of the junction unmatched.

V is TRBV19 and J is TRBJ2-2; tentatively, D is TRBD1 (5 bases). Deletions cut 3 bases from V and 3 bases from J, with 14 bases between. CDR1 is LNHDA and CDR2 is SQIVND in the germline V gene (reference sequence). The length of the CDR3 is 16 residues. The CDR3: CASSMVRVLDTGELFF. In nucleotides, the CDR3 is TGTGCCAGTAGTATGGTCAGGGTTCTGGACACCGGGGAGCTGTTTTTT.

The rearrangement uses TRBV7-6 and TRBJ2-1; no firm D call. The germline V gene has CDR1 SGHVS and CDR2 FNYEAQ. Trimming removed 1 base at V and 5 bases at J, with 6 bases between. CDR3 length: 13 residues. CDR3 sequence (DNA): TGTGCCAGCAGCTTAGACACAAACAATGAGCAGTTCTTC. This encodes CASSLDTNNEQFF.

The rearrangement uses TRBV7-3 and TRBJ2-1; 13 bases agree with TRBD2. Per germline, CDR1 SGHTA and CDR2 FQGTGA. The trim removed 5 bases at V and 3 bases at J, leaving 4 bases unmatched. The CDR3 is made up of 16 amino acids. As DNA, the CDR3 is TGTGCCAGCAGCACCGGACTAGCGGGAGACTACAATGAGCAGTTCTTC. Translation gives CASSTGLAGDYNEQFF.

Notes on this clone: Other DNA sequences within the sample encode an identical CDR3. The CDR3 DNA is TGTGCCAGCAGTCCCACAGGGAGATCTGGAAACACCATATATTTT. Amino acids: CASSPTGRSGNTIYF. This chain links TRBV13 with TRBJ1-3; tentatively, D is TRBD1 (6 bases). CDR1 and CDR2 (germline): PRHDT, FYEKMQ (reference sequence). V gave up 6 bases and J gave up 1 base, with 13 bases separating them. The CDR3 consists of 15 residues.

V usage is TRBV5-1 and J usage is TRBJ2-7; 10 bases align to TRBD2. The CDR3 is 15 residues long. Unmatched junction bases numbered 4, after V lost 4 bases and J lost 0 bases. The germline V gene has CDR1 SGHRS and CDR2 YFSETQ. Written as DNA, the CDR3 is TGCGCCAGCAGCCCGACTAGCGGGCCCTCCTACGAGCAGTACTTC. This sequence encodes CASSPTSGPSYEQYF.

The DNA for the CDR3 is TGTGCCAGCTCACCGAATCCCCAGCCCAGGGGCACTGAAGCTTTCTTT. Protein sequence: CASSPNPQPRGTEAFF. The chain links TRBV18 to TRBJ1-1, with D possibly TRBD1 on 6 matching bases. Germline V gene lookup returns CDR1 KGHSH and CDR2 LQKENI. This CDR3 is built from 16 residues. Trimming took off 3 bases at V and 4 bases at J, with 18 bases between the two ends.

The rearrangement joins TRBV11-3 to TRBJ2-1; TRBD1 might be the D (6 bases). The CDR3 has 12 residues. Trimming took 5 bases from V and 8 from J, leaving 10 bases between them. CDR1 is SGHNT and CDR2 is YENEEA in the germline V gene. CDR3 amino acids: CASSQDRDEQFF. As DNA, the CDR3 is TGTGCCAGCAGCCAGGACAGAGATGAGCAGTTCTTC.

The chain employs TRBV2 and TRBJ2-5; 9 bases line up with TRBD1. The germline V gene has CDR1 SNHLY and CDR2 FYNNEI. The CDR3 runs to 20 residues. V dropped 4 bases and J dropped 5; count of bases not matched to a gene: 23. CDR3 DNA sequence: TGTGCCAGCAGTGTTTTGGCGCGGGACAGGGTCCACACCGTCGCGGAGACCCAGTACTTC. Amino acids: CASSVLARDRVHTVAETQYF.

This chain uses TRBV19 with TRBJ2-3, with 9 bases aligning to TRBD1. J gave up 2 bases and V 4 bases, and 16 bases lay outside the gene matches. The germline V gene has CDR1 LNHDA and CDR2 SQIVND (reference sequence). The CDR3 length is 19 residues. CDR3 sequence reads: CASSKGQGFTPSPTDTQYF. CDR3 coding DNA: TGTGCCAGTAGTAAGGGACAGGGTTTCACACCTTCACCCACAGATACGCAGTATTTT.

This clone was observed a handful of times. In DNA form, the CDR3 reads TGTGCCAGCAGTGAGGGAGCCGTCGGGGAGCTGTTTTTT. Translated: CASSEGAVGELFF. This chain connects TRBV6-1 to TRBJ2-2; perhaps TRBD2 as D (5 bases). The CDR3 is made up of 13 amino acids. Trimming took 3 bases from V and 7 from J, leaving 9 bases between them. The germline V gene encodes CDR1 MNHNS and CDR2 SASEGT.

This chain joins TRBV28 and TRBJ2-7; 10 bases agree with TRBD1. V lost 4 bases and J lost 1; bases outside the gene matches: 7. The germline gives CDR1 MDHEN, CDR2 SYDVKM. This CDR3 contains 16 residues. In nucleotides, the CDR3 is TGTGCCAGCAGTTCTGGGACAGGGGTCCATTCCTACGAGCAGTACTTC. Translated, it gives CASSSGTGVHSYEQYF. The variable domain in full, completed from reference TRBV28 and TRBJ2-7, reads DVKVTQSSRYLVKRTGEKVFLECVQDMDHENMFWYRQDPGLGLRLIYFSYDVKMKEKGDIPEGYSVSREKKERFSLILESASTNQTSMYLCASSSGTGVHSYEQYFGPGTRLTVT.

The chain links TRBV2 to TRBJ2-5; weak D call: TRBD2 (7 bases). The CDR3 has 14 amino acids. The germline gives CDR1 SNHLY, CDR2 FYNNEI. The V and J ends lost 8 bases and 4 bases respectively, with 17 bases between them. DNA of the CDR3: TGTGCCAGCCGCGAGGGGGGGAGTCGAGAGACCCAGTACTTC. Translated, it gives CASREGGSRETQYF.

This chain connects TRBV7-6 to TRBJ2-6; D gene ambiguous. CDR3 length: 15 amino acids. In germline, CDR1 is SGHVS, CDR2 FNYEAQ. V was clipped by 1 base and J by 0 bases, with 4 bases between them. CDR3 protein: CASSLGSSGANVLTF. The CDR3 DNA is TGTGCCAGCAGCTTAGGCAGCTCTGGGGCCAACGTCCTGACTTTC.

V gene TRBV9 combines with J gene TRBJ2-1; 10 nucleotides agree with TRBD1. Trimming removed 4 bases from V and 5 bases from J; junction bases left unmatched: 9. Germline V gene lookup returns CDR1 SGDLS and CDR2 YYNGEE. This CDR3 comprises 16 residues. The CDR3 nucleotides are TGTGCCAGCAGCCCCCGTCTTGGACAGGGGGACAATGAGCAGTTCTTC. Protein sequence: CASSPRLGQGDNEQFF.

CDR3: CASREFNQPQHF. CDR3 DNA: TGTGCCAGCAGGGAGTTTAATCAGCCCCAGCATTTT. The rearrangement links TRBV6-6 to TRBJ1-5; D gene unclear. The V gene lost 6 bases and the J gene lost 4 bases, with 7 bases spanning the gap. Germline V gene sequence: CDR1 MNHNY, CDR2 SVGAGI (reference sequence). The CDR3 extends over 12 amino acids.

V gene TRBV18 combines with J gene TRBJ1-3; D might be TRBD1 (6 bases). V dropped 4 bases and J dropped 0 bases, with 19 bases sitting between them. The CDR3 contains 18 residues. From germline, CDR1 is KGHSH and CDR2 LQKENI. CDR3 coding DNA: TGTGCCAGCTCACATAAGCCAGACAGGAACCTCTCTGGAAACACCATATATTTT. It specifies CASSHKPDRNLSGNTIYF.

V and J are TRBV28 and TRBJ1-1; 11 nucleotides align to TRBD1. Germline V lookup: CDR1 MDHEN, CDR2 SYDVKM. V shed 5 bases and J 5 bases; nucleotides not matched to a gene: 7. The CDR3 covers 15 residues. CDR3 DNA: TGTGCCAGCAGTCCCCCCCGGGACAGGGGGACTGAAGCTTTCTTT. Protein sequence: CASSPPRDRGTEAFF. The variable domain in full, with the rest retrieved from reference TRBV28 and TRBJ1-1, is DVKVTQSSRYLVKRTGEKVFLECVQDMDHENMFWYRQDPGLGLRLIYFSYDVKMKEKGDIPEGYSVSREKKERFSLILESASTNQTSMYLCASSPPRDRGTEAFFGQGTRLTVV.

The rearrangement joins TRBV10-3 to TRBJ1-1; 7 bases are shared with TRBD1. Germline trimming cut 3 bases from V and 3 bases from J; bases unmatched to any gene: 4. Germline V lookup: CDR1 ENHRY, CDR2 SYGVKD. The CDR3 loop spans 14 amino acids. DNA for the CDR3: TGTGCCATCAGTGATACAGGGGTGGACACTGAAGCTTTCTTT. This codes for CAISDTGVDTEAFF.

This clone was found once. The chain uses TRBV28 and TRBJ2-7, with TRBD2 matching 7 bases. V shed 2 bases, J shed 3 bases, and the junction held 1 base outside the gene matches. Germline V lookup: CDR1 MDHEN, CDR2 SYDVKM. This CDR3 region has 13 residues. The CDR3 sequence: CASSLAGDYEQYF. The CDR3 nucleotides read TGTGCCAGCAGTTTAGCGGGGGACTACGAGCAGTACTTC.

The chain recombines TRBV6-1 with TRBJ1-1; unclear D gene. CDR1 and CDR2 from the germline V gene are MNHNS and SASEGT. Trimming removed 2 bases at V and 1 base at J, with 14 bases between. The CDR3 has 16 amino acids. The CDR3, as DNA: TGTGCCAGCAGTGAACCGGGGTGGTACGGGAACACTGAAGCTTTCTTT. Its translation is CASSEPGWYGNTEAFF.